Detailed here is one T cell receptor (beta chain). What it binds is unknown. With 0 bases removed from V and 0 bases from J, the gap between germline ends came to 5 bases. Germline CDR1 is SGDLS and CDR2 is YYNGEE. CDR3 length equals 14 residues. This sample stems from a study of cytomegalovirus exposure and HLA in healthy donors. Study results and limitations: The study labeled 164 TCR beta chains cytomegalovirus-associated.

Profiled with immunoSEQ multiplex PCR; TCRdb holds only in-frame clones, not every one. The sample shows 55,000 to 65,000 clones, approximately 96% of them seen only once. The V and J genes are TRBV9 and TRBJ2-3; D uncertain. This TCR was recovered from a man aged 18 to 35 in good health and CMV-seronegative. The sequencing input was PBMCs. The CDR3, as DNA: TGTGCCAGCAGCGTAGCCGGGAGCACAGATACGCAGTATTTT. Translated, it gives CASSVAGSTDTQYF.